Listed below are T cell receptor beta chains from one sample, sequenced in a study of T-cell reconstitution after alpha-beta-depleted transplantation in children. TCRdb fed the PCR reads into MiXCR, producing one record per CDR3 protein. The repertoire holds 400,000 to 500,000 distinct CDR3 sequences, with about 11% as singletons. Source: PBMCs from the stem cell graft donor, taken from the stem cell graft. These TCRs come from a human donor who donated a stem cell graft to a child with acute myeloid leukemia. The CDR3 runs from the conserved cysteine through the conserved F or W. The order of the fields is V gene, J gene, CDR3 protein.

V gene: TRBV29-1; J gene: TRBJ1-4; CDR3 protein: CSVALTANEKLFF
V gene: TRBV6-2/TRBV6-3; J gene: TRBJ2-1; CDR3 protein: CASSSPALAGVGNEQFF
V gene: TRBV20-1; J gene: TRBJ2-1; CDR3 protein: CSATGRNRPNEQFF
V gene: TRBV12-3/TRBV12-4; J gene: TRBJ1-2; CDR3 protein: CASLTKAGTVMGLGYGYTF
V gene: TRBV6-5; J gene: TRBJ2-7; CDR3 protein: CASKGRRDYEQYF
V gene: TRBV29-1; J gene: TRBJ2-5; CDR3 protein: CSIGVQETQYF
V gene: TRBV5-5; J gene: TRBJ1-5; CDR3 protein: CASSRDPSNQPQHF
V gene: TRBV20-1; J gene: TRBJ2-1; CDR3 protein: CSARVAGGRNEQFF
V gene: TRBV29-1; J gene: TRBJ2-5; CDR3 protein: CSVPRTGGETQYF
V gene: TRBV29-1; J gene: TRBJ1-2; CDR3 protein: CSASSPSSEVLYGYTF
V gene: TRBV7-9; J gene: TRBJ2-7; CDR3 protein: CASSLGVRTDYEQYF
V gene: TRBV20-1; J gene: TRBJ2-5; CDR3 protein: CSAIQRENQETQYF
V gene: TRBV12-3/TRBV12-4; J gene: TRBJ2-7; CDR3 protein: CASRGAGEVNEQCF
V gene: TRBV28; J gene: TRBJ2-7; CDR3 protein: CASTSSGYEQYF
V gene: TRBV20-1; J gene: TRBJ1-5; CDR3 protein: CSASPTGVNQPQHF
V gene: TRBV7-2; J gene: TRBJ1-1; CDR3 protein: CASSSYREQAFF
V gene: TRBV20-1; J gene: TRBJ1-2; CDR3 protein: CSAQGGHGYTF
V gene: TRBV12-3/TRBV12-4; J gene: TRBJ1-3; CDR3 protein: CASTRDSGNTIYF
V gene: TRBV30; J gene: TRBJ2-7; CDR3 protein: CAWIKTRSEQYF
V gene: TRBV5-4; J gene: TRBJ2-5; CDR3 protein: CASSSQGAVETQYF
V gene: TRBV20-1; J gene: TRBJ1-5; CDR3 protein: CSASPVQVSNQPQHF
V gene: TRBV5-1; J gene: TRBJ2-5; CDR3 protein: CASSSGQAGETQYF
V gene: TRBV4-2; J gene: TRBJ2-5; CDR3 protein: CASSQRTQGGGQETQYF
V gene: TRBV20-1; J gene: TRBJ2-7; CDR3 protein: CSAPSGTSGTYEQYF
V gene: TRBV12-3/TRBV12-4; J gene: TRBJ2-3; CDR3 protein: CASSTTSGGATDTQYF
V gene: TRBV29-1; J gene: TRBJ2-1; CDR3 protein: CSVGQPYNEQFF
V gene: TRBV6-5; J gene: TRBJ2-2; CDR3 protein: CASSYRPVYRGLTGELFF
V gene: TRBV9; J gene: TRBJ2-2; CDR3 protein: CASSVSPGTVSSSTGELFF